The 20 T cell receptor beta chains given below trace back to one sample, sequenced in a study of lymphopenia after photon versus proton radiotherapy. Libraries were prepared by immunoSEQ multiplex PCR; TCRdb keeps only in-frame clonotypes and omits some of them. The table has 160,000 or so clones, 70% to 90% seen once. Sample: peripheral blood, taken from a patient treated with photon-based radiotherapy. These receptors originate from a man aged 50 or older with gastric cancer.

This sequence joins TRBV11-2 and TRBJ2-7, with D unresolved. The CDR3 extends over 15 amino acids. V gave up 5 bases and J gave up 1 base, with 15 bases separating them. Germline V gene lookup returns CDR1 SGHAT and CDR2 FQNNGV. CDR3 protein: CASSPFPDGSYEQYF. The DNA for the CDR3 is TGTGCCAGCAGCCCTTTCCCCGACGGATCCTACGAGCAGTACTTC.

The chain links TRBV7-6 to TRBJ2-3; D is possibly TRBD1 (5 bases). CDR3 length: 12 amino acids. Deletions cut 1 base from V and 9 bases from J, with 8 bases between. Germline assignment: CDR1 SGHVS and CDR2 FNYEAQ. DNA of the CDR3: TGTGCCAGCAGCTTAGGTCAGGGAACGCAGTATTTT. Translated, it gives CASSLGQGTQYF.

The chain recombines TRBV2 with TRBJ2-2, with TRBD1 matching over 9 bases. The CDR3 totals 15 residues. Unmatched junction bases numbered 6, after V lost 7 bases and J lost 3 bases. In germline, CDR1 is SNHLY, CDR2 FYNNEI. The CDR3 DNA reads TGTGCCAGCAAGGCGGGACAGGGTGACACCGGGGAGCTGTTTTTT. It encodes CASKAGQGDTGELFF.

The chain joins TRBV5-1 to TRBJ2-1; the match to TRBD2 covers 8 bases. The germline V gene has CDR1 SGHRS and CDR2 YFSETQ. This CDR3 comprises 17 residues. Trimming took 4 bases from V and 0 from J; bases not matched to a gene: 9. The CDR3 DNA follows: TGCGCCAGCAGCATAAGGGGCAGCGGGAGCTCCTACAATGAGCAGTTCTTC. Its translation: CASSIRGSGSSYNEQFF.

The DNA of the CDR3 is TGTGCCAGCAGTTTACGAGGGATCGGGTACACTGAAGCTTTCTTT. Amino acid sequence: CASSLRGIGYTEAFF. The chain has TRBV28 and TRBJ1-1; no clear D. Germline V gene sequence: CDR1 MDHEN, CDR2 SYDVKM. Trimming shortened V by 2 bases and J by 3 bases, and 13 bases separated the two germline ends. There are 15 residues in the CDR3. Based on the CDR3 plus reference TRBV28 and TRBJ1-1, the full variable domain is DVKVTQSSRYLVKRTGEKVFLECVQDMDHENMFWYRQDPGLGLRLIYFSYDVKMKEKGDIPEGYSVSREKKERFSLILESASTNQTSMYLCASSLRGIGYTEAFFGQGTRLTVV.

The chain links TRBV5-6 to TRBJ2-1; TRBD2 matches 10 bases. V lost 4 bases, J lost 0 bases, and 7 bases stayed unmatched. The germline V gene encodes CDR1 SGHDT and CDR2 YYEEEE. CDR3 length: 17 residues. The CDR3 DNA sequence: TGTGCCAGCAGCCTCCGGACTAGCGGTAGCTCCTACAATGAGCAGTTCTTC. Translation: CASSLRTSGSSYNEQFF.

The table lists this clone with a few counts. This rearrangement joins TRBV28 to TRBJ2-4, with D perhaps given as TRBD1 or TRBD2 (6 bases each). The V end lost 6 bases, the J end lost 6 bases, and 12 bases lay between the germline ends. Germline CDR1 reads MDHEN; CDR2 reads SYDVKM. The CDR3 loop spans 13 amino acids. Written as DNA, the CDR3 is TGTGCCAGCAGCCTCGGGGGCAGAAACATTCAGTACTTC. Translated: CASSLGGRNIQYF.

This clone appeared once. The chain couples TRBV19 to TRBJ1-3; D ambiguous. Germline V lookup: CDR1 LNHDA, CDR2 SQIVND (reference sequence). V dropped 6 bases and J dropped 4 bases, with 13 bases sitting between them. The CDR3 has 14 amino acids. The CDR3 sequence: CASSTQGRGNTIYF. The CDR3 DNA follows: TGTGCCAGTAGCACCCAAGGTCGCGGAAACACCATATATTTT. The complete variable domain, with remaining parts taken from reference TRBV19 and TRBJ1-3, reads DGGITQSPKYLFRKEGQNVTLSCEQNLNHDAMYWYRQDPGQGLRLIYYSQIVNDFQKGDIAEGYSVSREKKESFPLTVTSAQKNPTAFYLCASSTQGRGNTIYFGEGSWLTVV.

CDR3 in DNA: TGTGCCAGTAGTAGGGGGGACCCCAATCAGCCCCAGCATTTT. This encodes CASSRGDPNQPQHF. V and J are TRBV19 and TRBJ1-5, with D maybe TRBD1 (5 bases). V was shortened by 4 bases and J by 3 bases, with 10 bases between the two germline ends. CDR1 is LNHDA and CDR2 is SQIVND in the germline V gene (reference sequence). The CDR3 runs 14 residues.

The V and J genes are TRBV20-1 and TRBJ1-6, with no clear D. Trimming took 3 bases from V and 9 from J, leaving 6 bases between them. Germline loops: CDR1 DFQATT, CDR2 SNEGSKA (reference sequence). This CDR3 contains 11 residues. The CDR3 loop is CSASLGSPLHF. The CDR3 DNA reads TGCAGTGCTAGCTTAGGTTCACCCCTCCACTTT.

The rearrangement joins TRBV15 to TRBJ1-2; tentatively, D is TRBD1 (5 bases). The CDR3 is made up of 15 amino acids. Trimming took 4 bases from V and 3 from J, leaving 15 bases between them. CDR1 LNHNV and CDR2 YYDKDF come from the germline V gene (reference sequence). The CDR3 loop is CATSKGPDRDYGYTF. DNA for the CDR3: TGTGCCACCAGCAAGGGACCCGACAGAGACTATGGCTACACCTTC.

The CDR3 coding sequence is TGTGCCAGCAGCTCCTACACTAGCGGGAGTGGCGTCAATGAGCAGTTCTTC. Protein: CASSSYTSGSGVNEQFF. The V call is TRBV7-9, the J call TRBJ2-1; TRBD2 agrees at 11 bases. J was trimmed by 6 bases and V by 4 bases; bases with no gene match: 11. Germline lookup yields CDR1 SEHNR and CDR2 FQNEAQ (reference sequence). The CDR3 is made up of 17 amino acids.

The rearrangement joins TRBV5-5 to TRBJ1-1; D unresolved. This CDR3 comprises 12 residues. V shed 1 base and J shed 4 bases, with 5 bases lying between them. Germline V gene lookup returns CDR1 SGHKS and CDR2 YYEKEE (reference sequence). The CDR3 DNA is TGTGCCAGCAGCTTGTTCGGCACTGAAGCTTTCTTT. Translation: CASSLFGTEAFF.

The chain joins TRBV11-2 to TRBJ2-1, with 8 nucleotides matching TRBD2. CDR3 length: 15 amino acids. Losses at the gene ends were 5 bases for V and 4 bases for J; bases not matched to a gene: 7. CDR1 and CDR2 from the germline V gene are SGHAT and FQNNGV. DNA of the CDR3: TGTGCCAGCAGCCTCGGCACTAGCGGATACAATGAGCAGTTCTTC. Translation: CASSLGTSGYNEQFF.

This clone was seen a few times. The rearrangement joins TRBV5-1 to TRBJ2-2; D may match TRBD1 or TRBD2 (5 bases each). The ends were cut back, 6 bases at V and 2 bases at J, with 14 bases in the middle. CDR1 is SGHRS, CDR2 YFSETQ, per germline. The CDR3 totals 15 residues. CDR3 region: CASNFRDANTGELFF. CDR3 DNA sequence: TGCGCCAGCAACTTCCGGGACGCAAACACCGGGGAGCTGTTTTTT.

This clone was counted a few times. This CDR3 is also generated by other DNA sequences in the sample. The chain employs TRBV29-1 and TRBJ1-1; D uncertain. Germline V gene sequence: CDR1 SQVTM, CDR2 ANQGSEA. The V and J ends lost 7 bases and 1 base respectively, with 4 bases between them. The CDR3 extends over 10 amino acids. CDR3 bases: TGCAGCGCACAGAACACTGAAGCTTTCTTT. It translates to CSAQNTEAFF.

The chain combines TRBV27 with TRBJ1-4; TRBD1 might be the D (5 bases). V dropped 4 bases and J dropped 4 bases, with 10 bases sitting between them. Germline CDR1 MNHEY, CDR2 SMNVEV (reference sequence). The CDR3 length is 14 residues. The CDR3 sequence is CASSSGRLNEKLFF. The DNA for the CDR3 is TGTGCCAGCAGTTCAGGGCGACTTAATGAAAAACTGTTTTTT.

V and J are TRBV27 and TRBJ1-1; 8 positions agree with TRBD1. V trimming: 6 bases; J trimming: 1 base; junction bases outside the gene matches: 4. Germline values: CDR1 MNHEY, CDR2 SMNVEV (reference sequence). This CDR3 has 14 amino acids. The chain's CDR3 is CASRVGTGNTEAFF. DNA of the CDR3: TGTGCCAGCAGGGTAGGGACAGGGAACACTGAAGCTTTCTTT.

The chain combines TRBV28 with TRBJ2-7; 10 bases fit TRBD1. CDR1 and CDR2 (germline): MDHEN, SYDVKM. The CDR3 covers 15 residues. V lost 6 bases and J lost 0; bases outside the gene matches: 5. The DNA of the CDR3 is TGTGCCAGCAGGGGGACAGGGGACACCTCCTACGAGCAGTACTTC. The encoded protein is CASRGTGDTSYEQYF.

Points on this clone: Germline and junction disagree at one end, which may indicate a read error. The CDR3 coding sequence is TGCAGTGCCCCCCGGGGTGGGTTTTTATTCTTC. The encoded protein is CSAPRGGFLFF. This rearrangement joins TRBV20-1 to TRBJ1-2; D uncertain. The CDR3 is made up of 11 amino acids. Per the germline V gene, CDR1 is DFQATT and CDR2 is SNEGSKA (reference sequence).